Following are 16 T cell receptor beta chains from one sample sequenced in a study of blood T cell repertoires in COVID-19. Method: immunoSEQ multiplex PCR; TCRdb's copy keeps in-frame clones and lacks some. This sample carries some 77,000 clones, roughly nine tenths of them seen once, and the ten largest clones take more than 7.5%. The sample consisted of peripheral blood. Receptors were obtained from a man younger than 40 with acute or convalescent COVID-19.

The V and J genes are TRBV28 and TRBJ2-7, with 9 nucleotides matching TRBD2. Germline CDR1 reads MDHEN; CDR2 reads SYDVKM. The CDR3 runs 15 residues. V was pared by 9 bases and J by 3 bases, with 12 bases of the junction left unmatched. The CDR3 protein is CASLTAGTSRYEQYF. The CDR3 DNA reads TGTGCCAGTCTCACTGCCGGGACTAGCCGCTACGAGCAGTACTTC.

V is TRBV12-2 and J is TRBJ1-3; the table's TRBD1 call for D was not verified on the DNA. TRBV12-2 counts as a pseudogene. The CDR3 spans 15 residues. CDR3 nucleotides: TGTGCAAGTCGGTACGACAGGGGAGGTGGAAACACCATATATTTT. The encoded protein is CASRYDRGGGNTIYF.

The CDR3 here is CASSEGAGGADTQYF. The CDR3 DNA sequence: TGTGCCAGCAGTGAGGGAGCGGGAGGGGCAGATACGCAGTATTTT. This chain uses TRBV6-4 with TRBJ2-3, with 10 bases identical to TRBD2. The germline V gene has CDR1 MRHNA and CDR2 SNTAGT. There are 15 residues in the CDR3. The V and J ends lost 3 bases and 4 bases, in that order; junction bases with no gene match: 4.

This sequence joins TRBV7-2 and TRBJ1-6; a possible D gene is TRBD1 (6 bases). Per germline, CDR1 SGHTA and CDR2 FQGNSA. The V gene lost 5 bases and the J gene lost 8 bases, with 16 bases spanning the gap. CDR3 size: 15 residues. This chain's CDR3 is CASSPRQEVDSPLHF. The CDR3 DNA sequence: TGTGCCAGCAGCCCTAGACAGGAAGTGGATTCACCCCTCCACTTT.

The CDR3 DNA reads TGTGCCAGTAATAGGGGCTCCTACGAGCAGTACTTC. Its translation: CASNRGSYEQYF. The chain couples TRBV19 to TRBJ2-7; D perhaps matches TRBD1 (5 bases). CDR1 and CDR2 from the germline V gene are LNHDA and SQIVND (reference sequence). The V end lost 7 bases, the J end lost 0 bases, and 7 bases lay between the germline ends. The CDR3 covers 12 residues.

This sequence joins TRBV15 and TRBJ2-1, with 10 bases matching TRBD2. V lost 1 base to trimming and J lost 6 bases; unmatched junction nucleotides: 3. The germline V gene has CDR1 LNHNV and CDR2 YYDKDF (reference sequence). The CDR3 is 15 residues long. The CDR3, as DNA: TGTGCCACCAGCAGAGTCCGGACTAGCGGCAATGAGCAGTTCTTC. This translates into CATSRVRTSGNEQFF.

The gene calls are TRBV28 and TRBJ2-2; TRBD1 is a possible D gene (5 bases). The CDR3 extends over 18 amino acids. CDR1 MDHEN and CDR2 SYDVKM come from the germline V gene. Trimming took 2 bases from V and 7 from J, leaving 23 bases between them. The CDR3 DNA is TGTGCCAGCAGTTTAGTCCATGTCTCTCGACAGTTCGGCGGGGAGCTGTTTTTT. Its translation is CASSLVHVSRQFGGELFF. Complete variable domain (other parts from reference TRBV28 and TRBJ2-2): DVKVTQSSRYLVKRTGEKVFLECVQDMDHENMFWYRQDPGLGLRLIYFSYDVKMKEKGDIPEGYSVSREKKERFSLILESASTNQTSMYLCASSLVHVSRQFGGELFFGEGSRLTVL.

V usage is TRBV5-1 and J usage is TRBJ2-5, with D perhaps matching TRBD2 (5 bases). The CDR3 consists of 16 residues. With 0 bases removed from V and 2 bases from J, the gap between germline ends came to 14 bases. CDR1 is SGHRS and CDR2 is YFSETQ in the germline V gene. Written as DNA, the CDR3 is TGCGCCAGCAGCTTGGGGACTGCCTTACCTCAAGAGACCCAGTACTTC. Protein sequence: CASSLGTALPQETQYF.

The table lists this clone with a count of one. This chain uses TRBV6-5 with TRBJ2-7, with D tentatively TRBD2 (5 bases). The CDR3 length is 13 residues. V was pared by 4 bases and J by 4 bases, with 11 bases between. The germline CDR1 and CDR2 sequences are MNHEY and SVGAGI. CDR3 DNA: TGTGCCAGCAGTTTCGCGACGGGGTACGAGCAGTACTTC. It yields the protein CASSFATGYEQYF.

This chain uses TRBV24-1 with TRBJ2-1; 7 bases line up with TRBD1. Germline V lookup: CDR1 KGHDR, CDR2 SFDVKD. V shed 9 bases, J shed 4 bases, and the junction held 5 bases outside the gene matches. This CDR3 has 13 amino acids. The CDR3 here is CATGQVSYNEQFF. In DNA, the CDR3 is TGTGCCACCGGACAGGTCTCATACAATGAGCAGTTCTTC.

The rearrangement links TRBV29-1 to TRBJ2-1; 9 bases align to TRBD1. There are 11 residues in the CDR3. V dropped 7 bases and J dropped 12; count of bases not matched to a gene: 7. Germline values: CDR1 SQVTM, CDR2 ANQGSEA. The CDR3, as DNA: TGCAGCGGTGGACAGGGGCAAGGGCAGTTCTTC. Encoded protein: CSGGQGQGQFF.

The chain is built from TRBV7-2 and TRBJ2-2, with D uncertain. In germline, CDR1 is SGHTA, CDR2 FQGNSA. The length of the CDR3 is 14 residues. V was trimmed by 7 bases and J by 2 bases, leaving 11 bases between them. The CDR3 region is CASTPAPNTGELFF. CDR3 nucleotides: TGTGCCAGCACCCCAGCGCCAAACACCGGGGAGCTGTTTTTT.

In its sample, this clone was seen a few times. V gene TRBV5-1 combines with J gene TRBJ1-3; 8 bases are a match to TRBD1. With 3 bases clipped from V and 0 bases from J, the junction kept 2 bases outside the gene matches. This CDR3 region has 15 residues. CDR1 and CDR2 (germline): SGHRS, YFSETQ. DNA for the CDR3: TGCGCCAGCAGCTCGACAGGGGTCTCTGGAAACACCATATATTTT. It yields the protein CASSSTGVSGNTIYF.

The chain carries TRBV30 and TRBJ2-5; D perhaps matches TRBD1 (6 bases). Trimming pared 4 bases from V and 5 bases from J, leaving 8 bases between. Germline values: CDR1 GTSNPN, CDR2 SVGIG (reference sequence). The CDR3 has 11 residues. The CDR3 protein is CAWNRVETQYF. The CDR3, as DNA: TGTGCCTGGAACAGGGTTGAGACCCAGTACTTC.

The chain couples TRBV7-9 to TRBJ2-2; TRBD2 might be the D (5 bases). V shed 5 bases and J shed 4 bases, with 5 bases lying between them. The length of the CDR3 is 12 residues. Germline assignment: CDR1 SEHNR and CDR2 FQNEAQ (reference sequence). CDR3 amino acids: CASSRGTGELFF. DNA for the CDR3: TGTGCCAGCAGCCGGGGCACCGGGGAGCTGTTTTTT.

Here the CDR3 reads CASSRRQGWVFF. CDR3 DNA: TGTGCCAGCAGCCGTAGACAGGGTTGGGTGTTTTTT. This chain links TRBV28 with TRBJ1-4; TRBD1 agrees at 7 bases. CDR1 and CDR2 from the germline V gene are MDHEN and SYDVKM. J gave up 15 bases and V 6 bases, and 10 bases lay outside the gene matches. The CDR3 spans 12 residues.